This is a list of T cell receptor beta chains from one sample in a study of human T cells and chemical hapten exposure. TCRdb reanalysed the RACE reads using MiXCR and keeps one entry per CDR3 protein. The sample includes tens of thousands of distinct CDR3 sequences, 10% to 11% of them seen just once. Source: whole blood, taken in connection with sensitization to the hapten diphenylcyclopropenone (DPC). The receptor set was obtained from a woman between 45 and 65 years old with alopecia areata. Some clones in this sample may be carry-over from other donors' samples. The CDR3 runs from the conserved cysteine through the conserved F or W. A D gene is named only where the DNA matches it firmly. The size of a clone is reported for some rows only, either as once, few or many, or as a class for expanded clones.

J gene	clone size	D gene	CDR3 length	V gene	CDR3 DNA	CDR3 protein
TRBJ2-1	few	NA	18	TRBV9	TGTGCCAGCAGCGTAGCTTCCGGCTTAGCGCGAATGGGTAATGAGCAGTTCTTC	CASSVASGLARMGNEQFF
TRBJ2-2	NA	NA	16	TRBV19	TGTGCCAGCTATAGTGCCCGGGGACCGAACACCGGGGAGCTGTTTTTT	CASYSARGPNTGELFF
TRBJ2-3	NA	TRBD2	15	TRBV9	TGTGCCAGCAGCGCTCTAGCGGGAGGGCGGGATACGCAGTATTTT	CASSALAGGRDTQYF
TRBJ2-4	few	TRBD1	14	TRBV7-3	TGTGCCAGCAGCTTAACCGACAGGGTAAACATTCAGTACTTC	CASSLTDRVNIQYF
TRBJ2-7	few	TRBD1	15	TRBV3-1	TGTGCCAGCAGCCAGTCCCACGACAGGGGCTCCGAGCAGTACTTC	CASSQSHDRGSEQYF
TRBJ2-3	NA	TRBD2	17	TRBV11-2	TGTGCCAGCAGCTTCAGTTTAGCGGGAGGGAGCACAGATACGCAGTATTTT	CASSFSLAGGSTDTQYF
TRBJ2-1	many	TRBD2	15	TRBV7-3	TGTGCCAGCAGCCTCGGGACTAGCGGGAGTGATGAGCAGTTCTTC	CASSLGTSGSDEQFF
TRBJ2-3	many	NA	16	TRBV6-4	TGTGCCAGCAGTGAACGGACAGCTTATAGCACAGATACGCAGTATTTT	CASSERTAYSTDTQYF
TRBJ2-1	few	NA	14	TRBV6-4	TGTGCCAGCAGTTCAGCGGACGACTACAATGAGCAGTTCTTC	CASSSADDYNEQFF
TRBJ2-3	NA	TRBD2	16	TRBV7-2	TGTGCCAGCAGCTTAGTGTTGGGACTAAGCACAGATACGCAGTATTTT	CASSLVLGLSTDTQYF
TRBJ2-3	many	NA	14	TRBV5-1	TGCGCCAGCAGCTTGGAGGTGGGAGGAGATACGCAGTATTTT	CASSLEVGGDTQYF
TRBJ2-7	few	NA	15	TRBV5-1	TGCGCCAGCAGTCGCCCGGACATCAGAGGCTACGAGCAGTACTTC	CASSRPDIRGYEQYF
TRBJ2-7	many	TRBD2	12	TRBV6-1	TGTGCCAGCAGTGAAATAGCGGGCGAGCAGTACTTC	CASSEIAGEQYF
TRBJ2-5	few	NA	13	TRBV2	TGTGCCAGCAGTGAAACCCCAAGAGGGACCCAGTACTTC	CASSETPRGTQYF
TRBJ2-5	NA	NA	12	TRBV29-1	TGCAGCTTTTCTAGCGCACAAGAGACCCAGTACTTC	CSFSSAQETQYF
TRBJ1-6	few	NA	14	TRBV20-1	TGCAGTGCTAGTCTCGACGTGGATAATTCACCCCTCCACTTT	CSASLDVDNSPLHF
TRBJ1-3	many	NA	15	TRBV27	TGTGCCAGCAGTTTGAAGCCTTACTCTGGAAACACCATATATTTT	CASSLKPYSGNTIYF
TRBJ2-5	many	NA	13	TRBV29-1	TGCAGCGCCCCTACAGCATCCCAAGAGACCCAGTACTTC	CSAPTASQETQYF
TRBJ2-7	many	TRBD2	13	TRBV29-1	TGCAGCGTTGGACTAGCGGGGTCCTACGAGCAGTACTTC	CSVGLAGSYEQYF
TRBJ2-7	many	NA	14	TRBV9	TGTGCCAGCAGCGTCTCGACTACCTCCTACGAGCAGTACTTC	CASSVSTTSYEQYF
TRBJ2-7	many	NA	15	TRBV5-4	TGTGCCAGCAGCTTGGGGAGACTTCGCCCCTACGAGCAGTACTTC	CASSLGRLRPYEQYF
TRBJ1-2	few	NA	13	TRBV19	TGTGCCAGTATTGAAACTGTTGGCTATGGCTACACCTTC	CASIETVGYGYTF
TRBJ2-5	many	TRBD2	16	TRBV30	TGTGCCTGGAGGAAGGGCACAGGAGCGGGAGTAGAGACCCAGTACTTC	CAWRKGTGAGVETQYF
TRBJ1-1	NA	NA	14	TRBV7-2	TGTGCCAGCAGCTTAGCGGGAGGGGTAACTGAAGCTTTCTTT	CASSLAGGVTEAFF
TRBJ2-3	few	NA	14	TRBV20-1	TGCAGTGCTAGCGTAGTGGAAAGCACAGATACGCAGTATTTT	CSASVVESTDTQYF
TRBJ1-1	few	NA	14	TRBV29-1	TGCAGCGTCCCCTGGCCGGTTCTAGACACTGAAGCTTTCTTT	CSVPWPVLDTEAFF
TRBJ2-1	NA	NA	12	TRBV11-2	TGTGCCAGCAGGTCCGAAGGGGATGAGCAGTTCTTC	CASRSEGDEQFF
TRBJ2-2	NA	NA	15	TRBV6-6	TGTGCCAGCAGTTACTCCCGCATTAACACCGGGGAGCTGTTTTTT	CASSYSRINTGELFF
TRBJ2-3	many	NA	13	TRBV30	TGTGCCTGGACCCGGACTACCACAGATACGCAGTATTTT	CAWTRTTTDTQYF
TRBJ1-2	NA	NA	14	TRBV11-1	TGTGCCAGCAGCCACCGGGACAATGGCTATGGCTACACCTTC	CASSHRDNGYGYTF
TRBJ1-4	many	NA	16	TRBV20-1	TGCAGTGCTAGGACCATAGGACAGCGGACTAATGAAAAACTGTTTTTT	CSARTIGQRTNEKLFF
TRBJ2-3	many	NA	15	TRBV3-1	TGTGCCAGCAGCCCGAGGGTTCGTCGCACAGATACGCAGTATTTT	CASSPRVRRTDTQYF
TRBJ2-3	NA	NA	13	TRBV29-1	TGCAGCGTTGGTAGCTTTGGCACAGATACGCAGTATTTT	CSVGSFGTDTQYF